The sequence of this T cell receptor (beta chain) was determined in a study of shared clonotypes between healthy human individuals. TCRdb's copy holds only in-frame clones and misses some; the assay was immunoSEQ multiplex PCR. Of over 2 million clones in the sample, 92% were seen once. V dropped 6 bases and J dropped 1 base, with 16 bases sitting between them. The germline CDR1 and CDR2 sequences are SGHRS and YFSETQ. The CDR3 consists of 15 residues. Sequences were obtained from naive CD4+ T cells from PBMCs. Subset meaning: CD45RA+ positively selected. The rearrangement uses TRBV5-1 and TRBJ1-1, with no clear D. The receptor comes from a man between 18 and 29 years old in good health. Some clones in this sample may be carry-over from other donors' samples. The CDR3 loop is CASKIYLLSNTEAFF. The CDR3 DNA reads TGCGCCAGCAAGATATACCTCTTATCGAACACTGAAGCTTTCTTT.